This TCR beta chain was obtained from a study of blood T cell repertoires in COVID-19. Study overall: The cDNA or gDNA used as material had been derived from T cells, B-cell-depleted T cells, or PBMCs.

Germline assignment: CDR1 LNHDA and CDR2 SQIVND (reference sequence). This CDR3 region has 14 residues. V lost 5 bases to trimming and J lost 1 base; unmatched junction nucleotides: 5. TCRdb's copy holds only in-frame clones and misses some; the assay was immunoSEQ multiplex PCR. This sample carries about 140,000 clones, under 90% of them seen once, and the ten largest clones take over 8%. The chain has TRBV19 and TRBJ2-7; 7 bases are a match to TRBD2. The source is a human donor in a cohort sampled during active COVID-19. Sequenced: peripheral blood. Written as DNA, the CDR3 is TGTGCCAGTAGTGTAAGGGAGGGATCCTACGAGCAGTACTTC. Translation gives CASSVREGSYEQYF.